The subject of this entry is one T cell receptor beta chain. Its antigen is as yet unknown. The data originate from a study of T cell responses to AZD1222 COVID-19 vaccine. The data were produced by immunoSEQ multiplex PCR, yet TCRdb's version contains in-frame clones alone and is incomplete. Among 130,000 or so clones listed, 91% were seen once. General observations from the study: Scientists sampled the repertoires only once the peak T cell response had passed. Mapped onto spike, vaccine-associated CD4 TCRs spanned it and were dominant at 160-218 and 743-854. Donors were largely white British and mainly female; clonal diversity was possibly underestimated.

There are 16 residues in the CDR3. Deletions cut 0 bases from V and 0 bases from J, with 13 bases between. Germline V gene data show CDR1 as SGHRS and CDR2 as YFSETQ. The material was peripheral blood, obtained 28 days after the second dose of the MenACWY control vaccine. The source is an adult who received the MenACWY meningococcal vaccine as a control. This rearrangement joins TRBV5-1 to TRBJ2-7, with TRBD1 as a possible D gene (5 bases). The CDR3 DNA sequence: TGCGCCAGCAGCTTGGGTGGGGCCACGAGCTCCTACGAGCAGTACTTC. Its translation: CASSLGGATSSYEQYF.